These 4 T cell receptor beta chains share one sample of origin, sequenced in a study of blood T cells in healthy people across ages. Together with a sample-barcoded 5' primer, a J-beta primer mix was included in a second PCR lasting about 7 to 12 cycles. TCRdb analysed the 5' RACE reads with MiXCR anew, one entry per CDR3 protein. The sample holds about 640,000 distinct CDR3 sequences, under 65% seen once. Sequencing input: blood. These TCRs come from a man in his fifties or sixties in good health.

This clonotype was observed a single time. The chain is built from TRBV29-1 and TRBJ2-1; D may be TRBD1 (6 bases). Germline assignment: CDR1 SQVTM and CDR2 ANQGSEA. V was pared by 2 bases and J by 13 bases, with 21 bases between. This CDR3 has 14 amino acids. The CDR3 DNA reads as TGCAGCGTTGAAAGAGGGGGAGTTGGTGAGACCCAGTTCTTC. Translation: CSVERGGVGETQFF.

The rearrangement links TRBV20-1 to TRBJ2-7, with 12 bases lining up with TRBD2. The CDR3 loop spans 16 amino acids. CDR1 DFQATT and CDR2 SNEGSKA come from the germline V gene (reference sequence). V gave up 4 bases and J gave up 2 bases; unmatched junction bases: 9. The CDR3 sequence is CSAIRTSGATTYEQYF. CDR3 nucleotides: TGCAGTGCTATACGGACTAGCGGGGCAACAACCTACGAGCAGTACTTC.

This rearrangement joins TRBV18 to TRBJ2-2; perhaps D is TRBD1 or TRBD2 (5 bases each). With 1 base removed from V and 1 base from J, the gap between germline ends came to 10 bases. The CDR3 has 16 amino acids. The germline V gene has CDR1 KGHSH and CDR2 LQKENI. The CDR3 nucleotides are TGTGCCAGCTCACCACTGGGACGAAGGAACACCGGGGAGCTGTTTTTT. Protein: CASSPLGRRNTGELFF.

The chain is built from TRBV6-6 and TRBJ1-2; possibly TRBD1 for D (5 bases). From germline, CDR1 is MNHNY and CDR2 SVGAGI (reference sequence). The ends were cut back, 8 bases at V and 6 bases at J, with 19 bases in the middle. This CDR3 is built from 14 residues. The CDR3 loop is CASHRRQGGDGYTF. CDR3 bases: TGTGCCAGCCACAGGAGGCAGGGAGGGGATGGCTACACCTTC.